The 14 T cell receptor beta chains below come from one sample, sequenced in a study of T cells expressing NK-cell markers. TCRdb processed the 5' RACE reads again and assigns one entry to each CDR3 protein, with no DNA. Recorded here are about 390,000 distinct CDR3 sequences; the top ten clones represent about 10%. Source material: blood T cells: a sorted CD56 or NKG2C T cell subset, CD4+ or CD8+ T cells, or bulk PBMC T cells (not recorded which). The receptors derive from a woman in her forties or fifties in good health.

The chain uses TRBV5-1 and TRBJ2-2; checking the TCRdb D call of TRBD1 is not possible without DNA. The germline V gene has CDR1 SGHRS and CDR2 YFSETQ. The CDR3 runs 14 residues. The CDR3 spells CASSSGQVTGELFF.

The CDR3 region is CASSEMYGRALYNEQFF. The rearrangement uses TRBV10-2 and TRBJ2-1; TCRdb's assignment of TRBD2 cannot be checked, as there is no DNA. The CDR3 runs to 17 residues. CDR1 is WSHSY, CDR2 SAAADI, per germline.

The chain has TRBV20-1 and TRBJ1-5. CDR3 length: 15 amino acids. Germline V lookup: CDR1 DFQATT, CDR2 SNEGSKA (reference sequence). The CDR3 is CSARDSQTGNQPQHF.

V gene TRBV14 combines with J gene TRBJ2-1; TCRdb calls TRBD2, which cannot be checked without DNA. CDR3 length: 17 residues. CDR1 SGHDN and CDR2 FVKESK come from the germline V gene. This chain's CDR3 is CASSQEFGGLPNNEQFF.

The chain joins TRBV7-9 to TRBJ2-3; TCRdb indicates TRBD1, and absent DNA this call remains unverified. CDR1 is SEHNR and CDR2 is FQNEAQ in the germline V gene (reference sequence). The CDR3 spans 16 residues. The CDR3: CASSHPGQGAKDTQYF.

The chain has TRBV12-3 or TRBV12-4 and TRBJ2-1; the D call of TRBD1 rests on TCRdb alone, since no DNA is present to check it. This CDR3 is 15 amino acids long. CDR3 in amino acids: CASSFLRTVDNEQFF.

The chain couples TRBV4-1 to TRBJ2-1; TCRdb's assignment of TRBD1 cannot be checked, as there is no DNA. Germline V gives CDR1 MGHRA, CDR2 YSYEKL. The CDR3 is 17 amino acids. CDR3 sequence: CASSRLWGTATYNEQFF.

The chain combines TRBV7-2 with TRBJ2-1. The CDR3 loop spans 13 amino acids. CDR1 SGHTA and CDR2 FQGNSA come from the germline V gene. The CDR3 protein is CAIRGRASNEQFF. The full variable domain, with the rest looked up from reference TRBV7-2 and TRBJ2-1, is GAGVSQSPSNKVTEKGKDVELRCDPISGHTALYWYRQSLGQGLEFLIYFQGNSAPDKSGLPSDRFSAERTGGSVSTLTIQRTQQEDSAVYLCAIRGRASNEQFFGPGTRLTVL.

CDR3 protein: CASSRQGSAQPQHF. The chain is built from TRBV4-1 and TRBJ1-5; TCRdb proposes TRBD1, but this gene call is untestable without DNA. In germline, CDR1 is MGHRA, CDR2 YSYEKL. The CDR3 is made up of 14 amino acids.

CDR3 residues: CASSLGRGRSKGGETQYF. V gene TRBV7-8 combines with J gene TRBJ2-5; the TCRdb D gene call, TRBD1, has no DNA to confirm it. The CDR3 contains 18 residues. Germline-derived CDR1 and CDR2 are SGHVS and FQNEAQ. Based on the CDR3 plus reference TRBV7-8 and TRBJ2-5, the full variable domain is GAGVSQSPRYKVAKRGQDVALRCDPISGHVSLFWYQQALGQGPEFLTYFQNEAQLDKSGLPSDRFFAERPEGSVSTLKIQRTQQEDSAVYLCASSLGRGRSKGGETQYFGPGTRLLVL.

The CDR3 sequence is CAINRAGIIAGVYNEQFF. The chain combines TRBV10-3 with TRBJ2-1; the TCRdb call, TRBD1, lacks DNA for checking. CDR3 length: 18 residues. Germline-derived CDR1 and CDR2 are ENHRY and SYGVKD.

The gene calls are TRBV5-6 and TRBJ1-6; no DNA is available, so the TRBD1 call from TCRdb remains unchecked. The CDR3 is 15 residues long. The germline V gene encodes CDR1 SGHDT and CDR2 YYEEEE. The CDR3 protein is CASTPRGRGDSPLHF. The full variable domain, with the rest looked up from reference TRBV5-6 and TRBJ1-6, is DAGVTQSPTHLIKTRGQQVTLRCSPKSGHDTVSWYQQALGQGPQFIFQYYEEEERQRGNFPDRFSGHQFPNYSSELNVNALLLGDSALYLCASTPRGRGDSPLHFGNGTRLTVT.

This sequence joins TRBV2 and TRBJ1-4. Germline assignment: CDR1 SNHLY and CDR2 FYNNEI. There are 15 residues in the CDR3. CDR3 loop: CASSETGATNEKLFF.

The V gene is TRBV10-3, the J gene TRBJ2-7; TCRdb lists TRBD1, though no DNA is available to test this call. The germline V gene encodes CDR1 ENHRY and CDR2 SYGVKD. The length of the CDR3 is 15 residues. The CDR3: CAIRAVAGGTYEQYF.